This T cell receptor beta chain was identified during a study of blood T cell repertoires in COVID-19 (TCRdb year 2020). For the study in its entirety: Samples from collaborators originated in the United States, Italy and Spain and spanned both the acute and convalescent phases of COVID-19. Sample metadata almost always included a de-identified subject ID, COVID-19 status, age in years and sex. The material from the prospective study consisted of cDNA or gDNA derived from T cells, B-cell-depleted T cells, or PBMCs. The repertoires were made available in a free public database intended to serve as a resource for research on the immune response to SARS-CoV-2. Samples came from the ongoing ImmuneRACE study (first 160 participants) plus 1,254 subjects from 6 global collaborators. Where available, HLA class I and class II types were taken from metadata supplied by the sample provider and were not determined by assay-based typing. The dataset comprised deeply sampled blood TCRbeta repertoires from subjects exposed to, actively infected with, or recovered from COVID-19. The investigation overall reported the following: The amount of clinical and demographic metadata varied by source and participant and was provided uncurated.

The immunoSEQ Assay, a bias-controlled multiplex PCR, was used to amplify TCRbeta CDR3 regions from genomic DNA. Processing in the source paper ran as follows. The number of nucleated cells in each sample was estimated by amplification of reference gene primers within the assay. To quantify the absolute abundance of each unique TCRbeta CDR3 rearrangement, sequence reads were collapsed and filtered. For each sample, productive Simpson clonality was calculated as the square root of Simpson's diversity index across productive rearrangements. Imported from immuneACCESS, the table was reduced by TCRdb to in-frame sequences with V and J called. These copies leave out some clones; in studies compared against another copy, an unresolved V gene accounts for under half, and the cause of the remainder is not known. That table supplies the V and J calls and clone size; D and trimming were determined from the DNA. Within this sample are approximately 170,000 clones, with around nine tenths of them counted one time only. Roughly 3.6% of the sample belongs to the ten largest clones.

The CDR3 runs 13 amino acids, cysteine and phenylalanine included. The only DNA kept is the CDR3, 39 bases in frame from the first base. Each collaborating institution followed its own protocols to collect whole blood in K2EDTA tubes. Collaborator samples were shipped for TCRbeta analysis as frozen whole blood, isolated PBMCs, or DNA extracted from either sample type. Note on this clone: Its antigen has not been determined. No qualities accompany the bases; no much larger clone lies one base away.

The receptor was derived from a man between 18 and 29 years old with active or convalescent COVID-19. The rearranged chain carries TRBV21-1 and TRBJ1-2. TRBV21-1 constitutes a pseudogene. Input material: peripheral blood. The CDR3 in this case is CASSTLADYGYTF. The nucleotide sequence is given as TGTGCCAGCAGCACTTTAGCGGACTATGGCTACACCTTC.